The entry below describes one T cell receptor beta chain. Antigen: not known. Other DNA sequences within the sample encode an identical CDR3. The CDR3 runs 15 residues. V was shortened by 0 bases and J by 4 bases, with 12 bases between the two germline ends. Germline V gives CDR1 SGDLS, CDR2 YYNGEE. The data were taken from a study of shared clonotypes between healthy human individuals. Study-level results: Unshared clonotypes carried lower generation probabilities than those common to all four donors.

Sequencing was performed with immunoSEQ multiplex PCR; in TCRdb, only in-frame clones are kept and a portion is missing. This sample carries about 2.5 million clones, roughly 90% of them seen once, and the ten largest clones take roughly 0.34%. The chain joins TRBV9 to TRBJ2-3; D is possibly TRBD2 (6 bases). The sample comprised naive CD4+ T cells from PBMCs. Subset described: CD45RA+ positively selected. The origin of this receptor is a man aged 18 to 29 in good health. Some clones in this sample may be carry-over from other donors' samples. For the CDR3, the DNA is TGTGCCAGCAGCGTAGATCCGGGGGTGGCAGATACGCAGTATTTT. Amino acids: CASSVDPGVADTQYF.